This T cell receptor beta chain was recorded in a study of blood T cell repertoires in COVID-19. Trimming took off 3 bases at V and 1 base at J, with 15 bases between the two ends. Germline CDR1 reads LGHNA; CDR2 reads YNFKEQ. The CDR3 runs to 16 residues. Libraries were prepared by immunoSEQ multiplex PCR; TCRdb keeps only in-frame clonotypes and omits some of them. The sample lists some 50,000 clones, around 85% occurring once. This clone was seen a handful of times. The source of this sequence is a human donor in a cohort sampled during active COVID-19. V gene TRBV4-2 combines with J gene TRBJ1-1, with D possibly matching TRBD1 (6 bases). Source material: peripheral blood. For the CDR3, the DNA is TGTGCCAGCAGCCACTCACAGGGTAGTTCGAACACTGAAGCTTTCTTT. This sequence encodes CASSHSQGSSNTEAFF.